This T cell receptor (beta chain) was identified in a study of T cell clonotyping in hematopoietic cell transplantation. General study findings and limits: Recipient TCR diversity dropped after transplant; expanded clonotypes rose from day 30 to 180.

As to time point: recipient sample about 28 days before transplant, after cytoreduction. Regarding this clone: Its antigen remains unidentified.

The CDR3 is 18 amino acids. The germline CDR1 and CDR2 sequences are SGHTA and FQGNSA. Trimming removed 4 bases at V and 1 base at J, with 17 bases between. The protocol was immunoSEQ multiplex PCR, while the TCRdb copy is restricted to in-frame clones and leaves out a portion. The data hold roughly 45,000 clones, with 85% to 90% observed a single time. The chain is built from TRBV7-2 and TRBJ2-6, with a tentative D call TRBD1 (6 bases). Material: peripheral blood mononuclear cells, obtained before stem cell transplant. This sequence was found in a man in his fifties or sixties with biphenotypic leukemia. Some clones in this sample may be carry-over from other donors' samples. The CDR3: CASSSGQFLTSGANVLTF. CDR3 in DNA: TGTGCCAGCAGCTCAGGACAGTTCCTCACGTCTGGGGCCAACGTCCTGACTTTC.